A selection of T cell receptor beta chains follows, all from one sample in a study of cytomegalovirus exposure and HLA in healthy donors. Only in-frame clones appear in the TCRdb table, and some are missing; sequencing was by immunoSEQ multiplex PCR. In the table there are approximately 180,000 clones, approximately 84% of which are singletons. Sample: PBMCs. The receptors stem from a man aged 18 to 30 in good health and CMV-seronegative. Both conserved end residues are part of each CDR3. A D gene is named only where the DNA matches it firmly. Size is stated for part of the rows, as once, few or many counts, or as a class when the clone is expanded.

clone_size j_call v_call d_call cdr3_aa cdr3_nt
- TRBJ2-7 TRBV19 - CASRHLTGEQYF TGTGCCAGTAGACACCTTACGGGCGAGCAGTACTTC
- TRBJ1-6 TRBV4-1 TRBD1 CASSQLDRGPPLHF TGCGCCAGCAGCCAATTGGACAGGGGGCCACCCCTCCACTTT
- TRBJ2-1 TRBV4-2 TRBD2 CASSQVLAGRDEQFF TGTGCCAGCAGCCAAGTGCTAGCGGGGAGGGATGAGCAGTTCTTC
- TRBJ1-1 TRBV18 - CASSHTAPGRGEAFF TGTGCCAGCTCGCACACGGCCCCCGGAAGGGGTGAAGCTTTCTTT
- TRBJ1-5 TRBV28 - CASSLQGSQPQHF TGTGCCAGCAGTTTACAGGGGAGTCAGCCCCAGCATTTT
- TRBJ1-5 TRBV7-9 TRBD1 CASSLALGQGNQPQHF TGTGCCAGCAGCTTAGCGTTGGGACAGGGGAATCAGCCCCAGCATTTT
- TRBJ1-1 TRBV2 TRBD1 CASSRDRGMNTEAFF TGTGCCAGCAGTCGAGACAGGGGGATGAACACTGAAGCTTTCTTT
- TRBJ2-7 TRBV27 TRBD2 CASSSGKASGRFLRSEQYF TGTGCCAGCAGTTCCGGGAAGGCTAGCGGGAGGTTTCTTAGGAGCGAGCAGTACTTC
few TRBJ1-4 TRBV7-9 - CASSPTAGGNEKLFF TGTGCCAGCAGCCCCACGGCGGGGGGCAATGAAAAACTGTTTTTT
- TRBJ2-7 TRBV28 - CASKRTVSYEQYF TGTGCCAGCAAACGGACAGTAAGCTACGAGCAGTACTTC
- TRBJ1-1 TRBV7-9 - CASSLAPGSTEAFF TGTGCCAGCAGCTTAGCCCCGGGGAGCACTGAAGCTTTCTTT
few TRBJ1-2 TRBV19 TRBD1 CASSLYTGTDYGYTF TGTGCCAGTAGTCTCTACACCGGGACAGACTATGGCTACACCTTC
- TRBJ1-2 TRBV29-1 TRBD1 CSVGKGTGGSPGYTF TGCAGCGTGGGGAAAGGGACAGGGGGCTCGCCCGGCTACACCTTC
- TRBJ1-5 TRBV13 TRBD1 CASSHPPDRLGLANQPQHF TGTGCCAGCAGTCACCCTCCGGACAGGCTGGGTTTGGCCAATCAGCCCCAGCATTTT
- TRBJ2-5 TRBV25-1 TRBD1 CASSDPGTGTFAKTQYF TGTGCCAGCAGTGACCCCGGGACAGGGACTTTTGCAAAGACCCAGTACTTC
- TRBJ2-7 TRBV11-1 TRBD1 CASSPIVGTGSYEQYF TGTGCCAGCAGCCCTATAGTTGGGACAGGGTCCTACGAGCAGTACTTC
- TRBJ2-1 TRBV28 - CASSLTLGGSYNEQFF TGTGCCAGCAGTTTAACGTTGGGGGGCTCCTACAATGAGCAGTTCTTC
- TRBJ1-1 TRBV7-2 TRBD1 CASSHPRGRTEAFF TGTGCCAGCAGCCATCCCAGGGGGCGGACTGAAGCTTTCTTT
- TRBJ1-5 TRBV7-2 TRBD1 CASSAPGTGGQPQHF TGTGCCAGCAGCGCCCCCGGGACAGGGGGCCAGCCCCAGCATTTT
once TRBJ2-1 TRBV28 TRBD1 CASSTSGQGYYNEQFF TGTGCCAGCAGCACCTCGGGACAGGGGTACTACAATGAGCAGTTCTTC
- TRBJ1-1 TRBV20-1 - CSARSLPGAFF TGCAGTGCTAGATCCCTGCCGGGAGCTTTCTTT
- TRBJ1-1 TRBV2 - CASSLNTEAFF TGTGCCAGCAGTCTCAACACTGAAGCTTTCTTT
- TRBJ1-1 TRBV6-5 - CASSTDGGNTEAFF TGTGCCAGCAGTACGGACGGAGGAAACACTGAAGCTTTCTTT
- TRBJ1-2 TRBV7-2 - CASSQSRGGRGYTF TGTGCCAGCAGCCAAAGCCGGGGAGGGAGGGGCTACACCTTC
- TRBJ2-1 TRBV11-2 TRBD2 CASSILPGGYNEQFF TGTGCCAGCAGCATCCTCCCGGGGGGTTACAATGAGCAGTTCTTC
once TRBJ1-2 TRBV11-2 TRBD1 CASSLAQGGTGTGYTF TGTGCCAGCAGCTTAGCCCAAGGGGGGACAGGGACCGGCTACACCTTC
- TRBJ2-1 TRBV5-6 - CASTLYNEQFF TGTGCCAGCACCCTTTACAATGAGCAGTTCTTC
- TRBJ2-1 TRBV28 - CASSSRTERYTYNEQFF TGTGCCAGCAGTTCACGGACAGAGAGATACACGTACAATGAGCAGTTCTTC
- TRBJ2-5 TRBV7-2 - CASSLRRRGETQYF TGTGCCAGCAGCTTACGTCGTCGGGGGGAGACCCAGTACTTC
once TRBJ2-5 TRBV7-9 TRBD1 CASSRLVGTVQETQYF TGTGCCAGCAGCCGACTGGTTGGGACAGTCCAAGAGACCCAGTACTTC
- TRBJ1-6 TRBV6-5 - CASSYSGGTNSPLHF TGTGCCAGCAGTTACTCCGGGGGAACAAATTCACCCCTCCACTTT
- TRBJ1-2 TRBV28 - CASSSPGGSAGYGYTF TGTGCCAGCAGTTCCCCCGGGGGATCAGCGGGCTATGGCTACACCTTC
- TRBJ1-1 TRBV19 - CASSDPGFGNTEAFF TGTGCCAGTAGTGACCCAGGGTTTGGGAACACTGAAGCTTTCTTT
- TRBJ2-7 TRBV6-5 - CASRKIPSSYEQYF TGTGCCAGCAGAAAAATCCCTAGCTCCTACGAGCAGTACTTC
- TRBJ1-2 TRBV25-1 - CASSVGAREPQTF TGTGCCAGCAGTGTAGGGGCCCGCGAGCCCCAGACCTTC
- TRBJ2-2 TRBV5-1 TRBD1 CASSWDRGTGELFF TGCGCCAGCAGCTGGGACAGGGGGACCGGGGAGCTGTTTTTT
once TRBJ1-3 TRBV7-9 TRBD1 CASSPTGARRGNTIYF TGTGCCAGCAGCCCTACAGGGGCAAGGCGAGGAAACACCATATATTTT
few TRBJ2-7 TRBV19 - CASSTLIGYEQYF TGTGCCAGTAGTACCCTTATTGGTTACGAGCAGTACTTC
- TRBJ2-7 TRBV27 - CASSLALGEVPYEQYF TGTGCCAGCAGTTTAGCCTTGGGGGAGGTCCCCTACGAGCAGTACTTC
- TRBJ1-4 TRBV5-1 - CASSFGLGGAFGEKLFF TGCGCCAGCAGCTTCGGTCTAGGGGGGGCCTTTGGGGAAAAACTGTTTTTT
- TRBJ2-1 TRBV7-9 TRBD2 CSSSLTSGGTHNEQFF TGTTCCAGCAGCTTAACTAGCGGGGGTACCCACAATGAGCAGTTCTTC
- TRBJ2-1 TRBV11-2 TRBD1 CASSLWTGDYNEQFF TGTGCCAGCAGCTTATGGACAGGTGACTACAATGAGCAGTTCTTC
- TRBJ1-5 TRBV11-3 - CASRRYSNQPQHF TGTGCCAGCAGACGGTATAGCAATCAGCCCCAGCATTTT
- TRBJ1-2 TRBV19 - CASSIIEGGGYTF TGTGCCAGTAGTATAATTGAGGGAGGCGGCTACACCTTC
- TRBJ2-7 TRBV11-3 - CASSLGGTSPWDEQYF TGTGCCAGCAGCTTAGGGGGGACTTCCCCCTGGGACGAGCAGTACTTC